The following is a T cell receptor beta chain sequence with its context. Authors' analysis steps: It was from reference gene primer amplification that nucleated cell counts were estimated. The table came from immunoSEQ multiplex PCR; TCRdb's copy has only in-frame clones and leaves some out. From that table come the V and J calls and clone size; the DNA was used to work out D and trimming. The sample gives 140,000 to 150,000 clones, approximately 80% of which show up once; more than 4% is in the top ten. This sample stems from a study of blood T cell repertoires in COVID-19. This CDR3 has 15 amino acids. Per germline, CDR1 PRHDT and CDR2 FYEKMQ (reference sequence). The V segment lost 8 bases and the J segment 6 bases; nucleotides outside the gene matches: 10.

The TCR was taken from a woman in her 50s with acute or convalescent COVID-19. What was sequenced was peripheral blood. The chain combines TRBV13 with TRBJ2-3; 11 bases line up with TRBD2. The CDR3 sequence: CASASLAGDGDTQYF. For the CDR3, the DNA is TGTGCCAGCGCCTCACTAGCGGGGGATGGGGATACGCAGTATTTT. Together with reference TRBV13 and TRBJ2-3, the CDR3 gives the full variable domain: AAGVIQSPRHLIKEKRETATLKCYPIPRHDTVYWYQQGPGQDPQFLISFYEKMQSDKGSIPDRFSAQQFSDYHSELNMSSLELGDSALYFCASASLAGDGDTQYFGPGTRLTVL.